This T cell receptor beta chain was profiled in a study of cytomegalovirus exposure and HLA in healthy donors. Use of 60 Vbeta and 13 Jbeta primers characterized the PCR. Clones were read by immunoSEQ multiplex PCR, and TCRdb kept only the in-frame ones, dropping some. The clone table shows under 200,000 clones, with the ten largest holding 2% to 2.5%. CDR1 SGHNT and CDR2 YENEEA come from the germline V gene. The CDR3 has 15 amino acids. V shed 3 bases, J shed 2 bases, and the junction held 4 bases outside the gene matches. What was sequenced was PBMCs. V and J are TRBV11-3 and TRBJ2-1, with TRBD2 identical over 7 bases. This clonotype was sampled from a man aged 30-40 years in good health and CMV-seronegative. CDR3: CASSLRLAAYNEQFF. The CDR3 bases are TGTGCCAGCAGCTTGAGGCTAGCGGCCTACAATGAGCAGTTCTTC.